This TCR beta chain was identified in a study of blood T cell repertoires in COVID-19. This clone was picked up one time. TCRdb keeps only in-frame clones here, not all; method: immunoSEQ multiplex PCR. The sample has about 380,000 clones, about four fifths seen once; the top ten hold more than 0.85%. The receptor was isolated from a human donor with acute or convalescent COVID-19. The donor label of this sample is uncertain. The sequenced material came from peripheral blood.

In DNA, the CDR3 is TGTGCCAGCAGCTTACTAGCGGGAGGGTCCTACGAGCAGTACTTC. This translates into CASSLLAGGSYEQYF. The chain combines TRBV7-9 with TRBJ2-7, with 12 bases fitting TRBD2. With V trimmed by 2 bases and J by 1 base, 0 bases remained unmatched. Per germline, CDR1 SEHNR and CDR2 FQNEAQ (reference sequence). The CDR3 spans 15 residues.